This T cell receptor beta chain was found in a study of Ad26.COV2.S vaccination and SARS-CoV-2 variants. Study in general: Ad26.COV2.S, an intramuscular injection, was given once or twice 56 days apart. The study's findings and limits: Total T cell responses may have been underestimated by the TCR breadth and depth analyses.

With respect to this clone: The antigen is unknown.

Sequencing used immunoSEQ multiplex PCR; TCRdb keeps in-frame clones, though not all of them. The profile covers roughly 500,000 clones, with 89% appearing a single time and over 2% taken by the ten largest. The germline CDR1 and CDR2 sequences are SGHTA and FQGNSA. The CDR3 spans 14 residues. With 5 bases removed from V and 2 bases from J, the gap between germline ends came to 11 bases. Treatment noted: about 20 received Ad26.COV2.S at low or high dose, single or two shots; 5 received placebo; per-sample allocation not given. Sampling occurred on day 63 after the first vaccine or placebo injection. The sequence was collected from a person aged 18-65 years who received the Ad26.COV2.S COVID-19 vaccine or a placebo. The chain joins TRBV7-2 to TRBJ2-3, with D maybe TRBD2 (5 bases). This specimen was peripheral blood, taken in a trial of Ad26.COV2.S vaccine versus placebo. The DNA for the CDR3 is TGTGCCAGCAGCCGCGGGTATAACACAGATACGCAGTATTTT. Translating gives CASSRGYNTDTQYF. The entire variable domain, with the rest obtained from reference TRBV7-2 and TRBJ2-3, is as follows: GAGVSQSPSNKVTEKGKDVELRCDPISGHTALYWYRQSLGQGLEFLIYFQGNSAPDKSGLPSDRFSAERTGGSVSTLTIQRTQQEDSAVYLCASSRGYNTDTQYFGPGTRLTVL.